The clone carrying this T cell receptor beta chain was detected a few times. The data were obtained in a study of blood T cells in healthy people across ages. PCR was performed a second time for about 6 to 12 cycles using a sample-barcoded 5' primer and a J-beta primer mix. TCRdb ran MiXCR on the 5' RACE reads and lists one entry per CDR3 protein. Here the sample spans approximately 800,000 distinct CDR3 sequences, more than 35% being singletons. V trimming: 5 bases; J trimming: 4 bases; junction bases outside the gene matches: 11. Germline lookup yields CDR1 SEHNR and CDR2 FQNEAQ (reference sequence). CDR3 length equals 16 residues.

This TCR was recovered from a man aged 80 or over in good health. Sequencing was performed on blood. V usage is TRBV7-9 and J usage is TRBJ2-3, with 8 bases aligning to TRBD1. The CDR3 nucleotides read TGTGCCAGCAGCACAAGAGGGACAGGATGGGCAGATACGCAGTATTTT. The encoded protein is CASSTRGTGWADTQYF.